This TCR beta chain was captured in a study of shared clonotypes between healthy human individuals. General observations from the study: Sequencing of the sorted subsets was shown by rarefaction to be incomplete despite large depth. Naive CD4 clonotype sharing across a few donors was 4% to 5.5%.

A note on this clone: Its target is not known.

The table came from immunoSEQ multiplex PCR; TCRdb's copy has only in-frame clones and leaves some out. The table includes fewer than 850,000 clones, 72% detected once. Donors comprised healthy HIV-negative adults lacking recent acute infections or vaccinations. Memory CD4+ cells were the fraction left after CD45RA+ naive selection. This CDR3 is built from 13 residues. V lost 5 bases to trimming and J lost 3 bases, with 7 bases between them. Germline lookup yields CDR1 LNHDA and CDR2 SQIVND (reference sequence). Source material: memory CD4+ T cells sorted from blood. Subset noted: CD45RA-negative fraction. V and J are TRBV19 and TRBJ2-2; no definite D call. The sequence derives from a woman under 40 in good health. CDR3 sequence: CASSPGYTGELFF. The CDR3 DNA is TGTGCCAGTAGTCCGGGCTACACCGGGGAGCTGTTTTTT.